The 10 T cell receptor beta chains presented below share a single source sample, sequenced in a study of blood T cell repertoires in COVID-19 (dated by TCRdb to the early 2020s). Library preparation used the immunoSEQ multiplex PCR assay. TCRdb holds this immuneACCESS table with in-frame rearrangements only. Some clones are missing; in checked studies, unresolved V genes explain under half, and the rest has no known cause. The sample table holds a few hundred thousand clones, of which 84% were seen once. About a sixth of the sample is held by the ten biggest clonotypes. The source material was peripheral blood. All receptors come from a woman of 80 years or more with active or convalescent COVID-19.

V is TRBV7-2 and J is TRBJ1-2; D is uncertain. V shed 1 base and J shed 5 bases, with 11 bases lying between them. The germline V gene encodes CDR1 SGHTA and CDR2 FQGNSA. CDR3 length: 14 amino acids. This CDR3 reads CASSLVTGFYGYTF. CDR3 coding DNA: TGTGCCAGCAGCTTAGTGACGGGGTTTTATGGCTACACCTTC.

V gene TRBV24-1 combines with J gene TRBJ1-4; TRBD1 might be the D (5 bases). V lost 2 bases and J 7 bases, leaving 10 bases between the germline ends. This CDR3 contains 14 residues. Germline-derived CDR1 and CDR2 are KGHDR and SFDVKD. The CDR3 coding sequence is TGTGCCACCAGTGATTCGACAGTGAGTGAAAAACTGTTTTTT. As protein: CATSDSTVSEKLFF.

The chain is built from TRBV21-1 and TRBJ1-1; TRBD1 is the table's D call, not checked against the DNA. TRBV21-1 is a listed pseudogene. CDR3 length equals 15 residues. The CDR3 region is CASSVRGRSNTEAFF. The CDR3 region has the DNA TGTGCCAGCAGCGTCAGGGGGCGGTCGAACACTGAAGCTTTCTTT.

The V and J genes are TRBV15 and TRBJ1-6; D not certain. The CDR3 runs to 15 residues. Germline V gives CDR1 LNHNV, CDR2 YYDKDF (reference sequence). V was shortened by 6 bases and J by 2 bases, with 11 bases between the two germline ends. The CDR3 nucleotides are TGTGCCACCAGGCCCGCCGGGGCCTATAATTCACCCCTCCACTTT. Translating it yields CATRPAGAYNSPLHF. Looking up the rest from reference TRBV15 and TRBJ1-6 gives the full variable domain: DAMVIQNPRYQVTQFGKPVTLSCSQTLNHNVMYWYQQKSSQAPKLLFHYYDKDFNNEADTPDNFQSRRPNTSFCFLDIRSPGLGDTAMYLCATRPAGAYNSPLHFGNGTRLTVT.

This rearrangement joins TRBV24-1 to TRBJ2-1, with 9 bases aligning to TRBD1. In germline, CDR1 is KGHDR, CDR2 SFDVKD. This CDR3 comprises 16 residues. V was pared by 0 bases and J by 7 bases, with 6 bases of the junction left unmatched. In nucleotides, the CDR3 is TGTGCCACCAGTGATTTGCGCGGGACAGGGTCTAATGAGCAGTTCTTC. Translating gives CATSDLRGTGSNEQFF.

V gene TRBV3-1 (or the pseudogene TRBV3-2) combines with J gene TRBJ1-6; D unresolved. V lost 2 bases and J lost 5, with 7 bases in between. The CDR3 contains 14 residues. Germline CDR1 LGHDT, CDR2 YNNKEL (reference sequence). The CDR3 DNA reads as TGTGCCAGCAGCCAACAACCTAATAATTCACCCCTCCACTTT. This gives the protein CASSQQPNNSPLHF.

This chain joins TRBV5-4 and TRBJ2-7; perhaps TRBD1 as D (5 bases). CDR1 is SGHNT and CDR2 is YYREEE in the germline V gene (reference sequence). The CDR3 has 14 amino acids. Trimming took off 0 bases at V and 3 bases at J, with 10 bases between the two ends. CDR3 protein: CASSLVGQDYEQYF. The DNA of the CDR3 is TGTGCCAGCAGCTTGGTAGGACAAGACTACGAGCAGTACTTC.

CDR3 nucleotide sequence: TGTGCCAGCAGCCCCCAAAAGAGTGAGCAGTTCTTC. This codes for CASSPQKSEQFF. This sequence joins TRBV9 and TRBJ2-1; D gene unclear. Germline V gene data show CDR1 as SGDLS and CDR2 as YYNGEE. Deletions cut 4 bases from V and 9 bases from J, with 11 bases between. The CDR3 runs 12 residues.

The chain couples TRBV6-1 to TRBJ2-7, with D possibly being TRBD1 (6 bases). V was clipped by 3 bases and J by 3 bases, with 12 bases between them. CDR1 is MNHNS, CDR2 SASEGT, per germline. This CDR3 contains 14 residues. In nucleotides, the CDR3 is TGTGCCAGCAGTGACAGGGGTAGCCGCTACGAGCAGTACTTC. Protein: CASSDRGSRYEQYF.

The rearrangement uses TRBV7-9 and TRBJ1-2; D gene unclear. The ends were cut back, 1 base at V and 8 bases at J, with 5 bases in the middle. CDR1 is SEHNR and CDR2 is FQNEAQ in the germline V gene (reference sequence). This CDR3 region has 11 residues. The CDR3 nucleotides read TGTGCCAGCAGCTTAGAACAAGGCTACACCTTC. Its protein product is CASSLEQGYTF. Full variable domain (outside the CDR3, taken from reference TRBV7-9 and TRBJ1-2): DTGVSQNPRHKITKRGQNVTFRCDPISEHNRLYWYRQTLGQGPEFLTYFQNEAQLEKSRLLSDRFSAERPKGSFSTLEIQRTEQGDSAMYLCASSLEQGYTFGSGTRLTVV.